This T cell receptor (beta chain) was found in a study of early T cells in non-severe SARS-CoV-2 infection. This clonotype showed up many times. The V and J ends lost 3 bases and 5 bases, in that order; junction bases with no gene match: 2. This CDR3 spans 15 amino acids. The V gene's germline CDR1 is MDHEN and CDR2 SYDVKM. In TCRdb, the 5' RACE reads were re-called with MiXCR into one record per CDR3 protein. The top ten hold around 3.7% of the sample, which has around 76,000 distinct CDR3 sequences, 14% seen once. The sample consisted of whole blood, taken at baseline. V and J are TRBV28 and TRBJ2-3; TRBD2 aligns across 13 bases. The receptor comes from an adult who was a healthcare worker with PCR-confirmed SARS-CoV-2 infection or an uninfected control (not recorded which). CDR3 sequence (DNA): TGTGCCAGCAGTTTGACTAGCGGGAGGATAGATACGCAGTATTTT. Protein: CASSLTSGRIDTQYF. The full variable domain, rest sourced from reference TRBV28 and TRBJ2-3, is DVKVTQSSRYLVKRTGEKVFLECVQDMDHENMFWYRQDPGLGLRLIYFSYDVKMKEKGDIPEGYSVSREKKERFSLILESASTNQTSMYLCASSLTSGRIDTQYFGPGTRLTVL.